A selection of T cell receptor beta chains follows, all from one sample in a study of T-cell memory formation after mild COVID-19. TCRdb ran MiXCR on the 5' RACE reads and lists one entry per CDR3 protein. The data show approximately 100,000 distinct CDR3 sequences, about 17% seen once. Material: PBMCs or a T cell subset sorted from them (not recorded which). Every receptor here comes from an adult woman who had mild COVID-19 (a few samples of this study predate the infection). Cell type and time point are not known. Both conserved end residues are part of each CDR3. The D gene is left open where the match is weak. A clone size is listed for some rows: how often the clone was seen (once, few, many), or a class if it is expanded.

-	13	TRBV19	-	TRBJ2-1	TGTGCCTCTGCGGCGGCCTCCTACAATGAGCAGTTCTTC	CASAAASYNEQFF
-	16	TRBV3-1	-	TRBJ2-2	TGTGCCAGCAGCCCTAACGGGGTTTTGAACACCGGGGAGCTGTTTTTT	CASSPNGVLNTGELFF
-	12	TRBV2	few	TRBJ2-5	TGTGCCAGCACCGGACATCAAGAGACCCAGTACTTC	CASTGHQETQYF
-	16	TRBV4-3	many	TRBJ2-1	TGCGCCAGCAGCCAAGATTTTCGGACCTCCTACAATGAGCAGTTCTTC	CASSQDFRTSYNEQFF
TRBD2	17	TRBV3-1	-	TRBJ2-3	TGTGCCAGCAGCCAACTGACTAGCGGGGGCCACACAGATACGCAGTATTTT	CASSQLTSGGHTDTQYF
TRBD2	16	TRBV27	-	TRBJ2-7	TGCACCAGCAGTTTATCCACAGTGAGGCGGGAGTGCGAGCAGTACTTC	CTSSLSTVRRECEQYF
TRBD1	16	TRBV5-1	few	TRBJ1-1	TGCGCCAGCAGCTCGAGACAGGGGGCCTGGAACACTGAAGCTTTCTTT	CASSSRQGAWNTEAFF
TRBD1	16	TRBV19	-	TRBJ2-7	TGTGCCAGTAGTATATCGGGACAGGGGTACTCCTACGAGCAGTACTTC	CASSISGQGYSYEQYF
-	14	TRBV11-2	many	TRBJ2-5	TGTGCCAGCAGCACCCGAGACAGCCAAGAGACCCAGTACTTC	CASSTRDSQETQYF
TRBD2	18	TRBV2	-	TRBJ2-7	TGTGCCAGCAATGTGAGACTAGCGGGAGGCTCGACCAGGGACGAGCAGTACTTC	CASNVRLAGGSTRDEQYF
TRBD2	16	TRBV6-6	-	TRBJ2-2	TGTGCCAGCACGACTAGCGGGAGGGCGAACACCGGGGAGCTGTTTTTT	CASTTSGRANTGELFF
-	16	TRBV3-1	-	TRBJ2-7	TGTGCCAGCAGCCAAGAGGGACACGGGAACGTCTATGAGCAGTACTTC	CASSQEGHGNVYEQYF
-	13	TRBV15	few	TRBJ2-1	TGTGCCACCAGCAGAGATCATTACGATGAGCAGTTCTTC	CATSRDHYDEQFF
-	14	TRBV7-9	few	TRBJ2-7	TGTGCCAGCAGCAGTATGGACAGCTTCTACGAGCAGTACTTC	CASSSMDSFYEQYF
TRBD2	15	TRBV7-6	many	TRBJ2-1	TGTGCCAGCAGCCAGCTAGCGGGGGGGCGTCCTGAGCAGTTCTTC	CASSQLAGGRPEQFF
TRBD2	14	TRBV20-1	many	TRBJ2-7	TGCAGTGCTAGAGAGGGGGGGGATACCTACGAGCAGTACTTC	CSAREGGDTYEQYF
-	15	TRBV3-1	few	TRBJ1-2	TGTGCCAGCAGCCCCGAATTGACAGTGATCTATGGCTACACCTTC	CASSPELTVIYGYTF
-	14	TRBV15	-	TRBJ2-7	TGTGCCACCAGCATGGGGCTAGACAGCTACGAGCAGTACTTC	CATSMGLDSYEQYF
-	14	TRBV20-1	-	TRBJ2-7	TGCAGTGCTAGACCCGAGACCGAGACCTACGAGCAGTACTTC	CSARPETETYEQYF
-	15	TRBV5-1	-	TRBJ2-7	TGCGCCAGCAGCGAAACTGGGGCCAATCCCCTCGAGCAGTACTTC	CASSETGANPLEQYF
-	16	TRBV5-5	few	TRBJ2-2	TGTGCCAGCAGCCCGAATCTCCTCCCGGACACCGGGGAGCTGTTTTTT	CASSPNLLPDTGELFF
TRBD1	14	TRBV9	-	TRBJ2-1	TGTGCCAGCAGCGTAGTGACAGGGGACAATGAGCAGTTCTTC	CASSVVTGDNEQFF
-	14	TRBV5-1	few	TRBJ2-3	TGCGCCAGCAGCGGACGGGACGGCACAGATACGCAGTATTTT	CASSGRDGTDTQYF
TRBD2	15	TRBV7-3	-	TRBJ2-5	TGTGCCAGCAGTTCGACTAGCGGGGGGGTAGAGACCCAGTACTTC	CASSSTSGGVETQYF
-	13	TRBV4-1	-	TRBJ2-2	TGCGCCAGCAGCCAAACAGGGTCCGGGGAGCTGTTTTTT	CASSQTGSGELFF
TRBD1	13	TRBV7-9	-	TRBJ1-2	TGTGCCAGCAGCGGCCCAGGGGGAGTCGGCTACACCTTC	CASSGPGGVGYTF
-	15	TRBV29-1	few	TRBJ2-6	TGCAGCGTCACGGACGGATTCTCTGGGGCCAACGTCCTGACTTTC	CSVTDGFSGANVLTF
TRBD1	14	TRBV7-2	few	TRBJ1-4	TGTGCCAGCAGCTTAACAGGGGGGAATGAAAAACTGTTTTTT	CASSLTGGNEKLFF
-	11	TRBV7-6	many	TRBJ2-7	TGTGCCAGCAGCTCAAAGAGTGGGCAGTACTTC	CASSSKSGQYF
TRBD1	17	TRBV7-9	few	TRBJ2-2	TGTGCCAGCAGCCTACCCCGTGGGACAGCCCTCACCGGGGAGCTGTTTTTT	CASSLPRGTALTGELFF
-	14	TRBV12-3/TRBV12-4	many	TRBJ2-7	TGTGCCAGGCCGGAGAGGGCTCCCGGGCACGAGCAGTACTTC	CARPERAPGHEQYF